This section outlines one T cell receptor beta chain sequence together with its context. The antigen remains undetermined. The sequenced template was cDNA made from the entire isolated RNA. The study sequenced naive, central memory and regulatory T cell samples to an average of about 3.9 million reads. Using immunoSEQ multiplex PCR, the repertoire was profiled, and TCRdb retains in-frame clones only, with some absent. The sample carries about 200,000 clones, about 11% recorded once. These data are taken from a study of beta chain features in type 1 diabetes. Whole-study context: Patients were similar to healthy donors in age and gender (as well as in cell yields).

CDR1 and CDR2 from the germline V gene are GTSNPN and SVGIG (reference sequence). The germline V and J ends were trimmed by 5 bases and 3 bases, with 11 bases remaining between them. CDR3 length: 13 residues. General study findings and limits: Healthy donors had naive, central memory and Treg TCRB repertoires that appeared less similar than those seen among patients. Whether HLA type affects TCRB rearrangement stayed undetermined in the present work.

Sequencing input: central memory CD4+ T cells from blood. The V gene is TRBV30, the J gene TRBJ1-5; D gene unclear. The clonotype originates from a young man in good health. The CDR3 DNA reads as TGTGCCTGGGACGGCAGGAACAATCAGCCCCAGCATTTT. Its protein is CAWDGRNNQPQHF. The variable domain in full, completed from reference TRBV30 and TRBJ1-5, reads SQTIHQWPATLVQPVGSPLSLECTVEGTSNPNLYWYRQAAGRGLQLLFYSVGIGQISSEVPQNLSASRPQDRQFILSSKKLLLSDSGFYLCAWDGRNNQPQHFGDGTRLSIL.